This T cell receptor beta chain was documented in a study of regulatory T cells in long-lasting Graves disease. Overall study findings and caveats: Newly diagnosed disease favored TRBV20-1 and TRBJ2-1 over persistent disease.

The CDR3 consists of 17 residues. Looked up from germline, CDR1 is SGHTA and CDR2 is FQGNSA. V was pared by 5 bases and J by 2 bases, with 10 bases of the junction left unmatched. Stated time point: newly diagnosed GD, antithyroid drugs for less than 3 months. Construction of the TCR library relied on RNA isolated from PBMCs. About this clonotype itself: Antigen: not known.

To make TCR beta libraries, researchers used iRepertoire HTBI primers and Arm-PCR of CDR3 regions. One entry per CDR3 protein results from TCRdb running MiXCR on the multiplex PCR reads. Of hundreds of thousands of distinct CDR3 sequences listed, about 16% are singletons. The same data also contributed to another study, on T cells in Graves' hyperthyroidism and ophthalmopathy.

Here the sequenced sample was peripheral blood mononuclear cells (PBMCs), taken at new diagnosis, from a patient treated with antithyroid drugs. This chain connects TRBV7-2 to TRBJ1-2; TRBD1 matches at 11 bases. This clonotype was sampled from a woman aged 40 to 65 with Graves disease. The CDR3 reads CASSTTPRDRGNYGYTF. CDR3 DNA sequence: TGTGCCAGCAGCACAACTCCCCGGGACAGGGGGAACTATGGCTACACCTTC.